This T cell receptor beta chain emerged from a study of shared clonotypes between healthy human individuals. Study details: The cohort had a couple of women and three men, ages 18 to 49.

As to this clone: Its antigen remains unknown.

The study's findings and limits: Sample collection involved blood only; tissue repertoires are likely different. The diversity represented, both genetic and in exposure history, was limited by few donors.

Genomic DNA of each subset was evenly split across several immunoSEQ plates. The assay was immunoSEQ multiplex PCR, and TCRdb's table has in-frame clones only and misses some. The table lists about 470,000 clones, more than 75% of them singletons. The CDR3 is 16 amino acids. CDR1 is SQVTM and CDR2 is ANQGSEA in the germline V gene. V lost 6 bases and J lost 0; bases outside the gene matches: 7. V gene TRBV29-1 combines with J gene TRBJ2-3; 12 nucleotides align to TRBD2. The clonotype comes from a woman between 40 and 55 years old in good health. Some clones in this sample may be carry-over from other donors' samples. Sequencing used PBMCs. As DNA, the CDR3 is TGCAGCGTCGGGGGACTAGCGGGCGTTAGCACAGATACGCAGTATTTT. This encodes CSVGGLAGVSTDTQYF.